Following are 10 T cell receptor beta chains from one sample sequenced in a study of vaccination effects on CD4 cells after COVID-19 (dated by TCRdb to the early 2020s). No antigen is known for these receptors. Library generation was performed with the immunoSEQ multiplex PCR assay. Not all clones reach the TCRdb copy of this immuneACCESS table, which keeps in-frame sequences only. Checked studies attribute under half of the gap to unresolved V genes and leave the rest unexplained. Present in this sample are about 40,000 clones, about 67% of which were seen just once. About 8.4% of the sample lies in the top ten. After 10 to 11 days of culture, CD4+ T cells were isolated with the EasySep CD4+ T cell isolation kit. Each participant got two doses of an mRNA SARS-CoV-2 vaccine, either BNT162b2 or mRNA-1273. This sample comprised CD4+ T cells from PBMCs cultured without peptide, obtained after COVID-19 vaccination. These receptors all stem from a human donor who received a COVID-19 vaccine.

This clone turned up a few times. The chain uses TRBV5-6 and TRBJ1-6; D is ambiguous. The germline V and J ends were trimmed by 1 base and 10 bases, with 12 bases remaining between them. Germline lookup yields CDR1 SGHDT and CDR2 YYEEEE. The CDR3 contains 14 residues. This CDR3 is CASSLYAGFSPLHF. CDR3 sequence (DNA): TGTGCCAGCAGCTTGTACGCGGGTTTCTCACCCCTCCACTTT.

The gene calls are TRBV7-2 and TRBJ2-3; 7 nucleotides line up with TRBD2. CDR1 and CDR2 (germline): SGHTA, FQGNSA. J was trimmed by 5 bases and V by 3 bases; bases with no gene match: 8. This CDR3 comprises 15 residues. The CDR3, as DNA: TGTGCCAGCAGCTTGGTAGAAACTAGCGTAGATACGCAGTATTTT. This translates into CASSLVETSVDTQYF.

The chain joins TRBV2 to TRBJ1-1; 7 bases line up with TRBD1. V lost 4 bases and J lost 5; bases outside the gene matches: 4. The V gene's germline CDR1 is SNHLY and CDR2 FYNNEI. CDR3 length equals 13 residues. The CDR3 loop reads CASSGDRVTEAFF. The CDR3 DNA follows: TGTGCCAGCAGTGGGGACAGAGTAACTGAAGCTTTCTTT.

In this sample, this clone turned up a few times. This sequence joins TRBV5-1 and TRBJ2-1; 10 bases are a match to TRBD2. The germline V gene has CDR1 SGHRS and CDR2 YFSETQ. The CDR3 has 15 amino acids. The junction had 6 bases not matched to a gene; V was cut back by 5 bases and J by 4 bases. CDR3 loop: CASRDTAGGYNEQFF. CDR3 coding DNA: TGCGCCAGCAGGGACACAGCGGGAGGGTACAATGAGCAGTTCTTC.

The V gene is TRBV6-5, the J gene TRBJ2-3; 7 bases align to TRBD2. V gave up 7 bases and J gave up 2 bases; unmatched junction bases: 9. Germline CDR1 and CDR2: MNHEY and SVGAGI. This CDR3 contains 15 residues. This CDR3 is CASNKRGPSTDTQYF. For the CDR3, the DNA is TGTGCCAGCAACAAGCGGGGCCCCTCCACAGATACGCAGTATTTT.

This chain joins TRBV7-9 and TRBJ2-3, with D possibly matching TRBD2 (5 bases). Germline V gene sequence: CDR1 SEHNR, CDR2 FQNEAQ (reference sequence). The CDR3 is 14 amino acids. V lost 2 bases to trimming and J lost 2 bases, with 8 bases between them. This CDR3 reads CASSLKRITDTQYF. The CDR3 nucleotides are TGTGCCAGCAGCTTAAAGCGGATCACAGATACGCAGTATTTT.

The chain employs TRBV18 and TRBJ2-3, with D unclear. The CDR3 has 14 amino acids. V was pared by 0 bases and J by 2 bases, with 6 bases between. Germline V gives CDR1 KGHSH, CDR2 LQKENI. The CDR3 DNA reads TGTGCCAGCTCACCACCTCGCCCCACAGATACGCAGTATTTT. Translation: CASSPPRPTDTQYF.

This clone was found a few times. The rearrangement links TRBV3-1 (or the pseudogene TRBV3-2) to TRBJ2-1; TRBD2 aligns across 14 bases. The V gene's germline CDR1 is LGHDT and CDR2 YNNKEL (reference sequence). This CDR3 spans 14 amino acids. The junction had 6 bases not matched to a gene; V was cut back by 7 bases and J by 10 bases. CDR3: CASTGTSGSSEQFF. The CDR3 nucleotides are TGTGCCAGCACCGGGACTAGCGGGAGTTCCGAGCAGTTCTTC.

The chain is built from TRBV6-1 and TRBJ1-2; the match to TRBD1 covers 7 bases. V was clipped by 1 base and J by 4 bases; unmatched bases: 3. This CDR3 region has 14 residues. CDR1 is MNHNS, CDR2 SASEGT, per germline. The CDR3, as DNA: TGTGCCAGCAGTGAAGGCAGGGGGATCTATGGCTACACCTTC. Translated: CASSEGRGIYGYTF.

The chain links TRBV4-1 to TRBJ1-2, with a weak D call TRBD1 (5 bases). This CDR3 spans 14 amino acids. CDR1 MGHRA and CDR2 YSYEKL come from the germline V gene. Trimming removed 4 bases at V and 4 bases at J, with 13 bases between. The CDR3 loop reads CASSRGQLVYGYTF. Written as DNA, the CDR3 is TGCGCCAGCAGCCGCGGACAATTAGTCTATGGCTACACCTTC.